The 31 T cell receptor beta chains listed next were all sequenced from one sample in a study of T cells in Graves' hyperthyroidism and ophthalmopathy. The source material, RNA transcripts, was used to amplify TCR beta CDR3 regions. When the TCR CDR3 underwent first-round RT-PCR, the HTBI primer set was used. TCRdb reanalysed the multiplex PCR reads using MiXCR and keeps one entry per CDR3 protein. This repertoire shows about 480,000 distinct CDR3 sequences, roughly 14% found once; its top ten account for 15% to 20%. Sequences were obtained from blood. The receptors stem from a woman in her late teens or twenties with Graves' hyperthyroidism.

The chain combines TRBV18 with TRBJ2-2; 10 bases fit TRBD2. The CDR3 has 17 residues. Germline lookup yields CDR1 KGHSH and CDR2 LQKENI. V gave up 0 bases and J gave up 3 bases; unmatched junction bases: 4. This CDR3 reads CASSPPGLAAYTGELFF. The CDR3 DNA reads TGTGCCAGCTCACCACCCGGACTAGCGGCCTACACCGGGGAGCTGTTTTTT.

In this sample, this clonotype turned up many times. The V gene is TRBV6-1, the J gene TRBJ1-1; 8 bases fit TRBD1. Germline CDR1 is MNHNS and CDR2 is SASEGT. After removal of 3 bases from V and 5 bases from J, the junction contained 14 bases not matched to a gene. The CDR3 extends over 17 amino acids. The CDR3 spells CASSDQGASTWRTEAFF. CDR3 nucleotides: TGTGCCAGCAGTGACCAGGGGGCGAGCACATGGAGGACTGAAGCTTTCTTT.

The chain employs TRBV29-1 and TRBJ1-5; D is possibly TRBD1 (5 bases). Per germline, CDR1 SQVTM and CDR2 ANQGSEA. Trimming cost V 5 bases and J 4 bases, with 12 bases left between them. This CDR3 spans 13 amino acids. CDR3 in DNA: TGCAGCGTTTCTGTGACAGCTAATCAGCCCCAGCATTTT. Its translation is CSVSVTANQPQHF.

This clonotype has a single count. The chain joins TRBV6-2 or TRBV6-3 to TRBJ1-1; D remains ambiguous. The CDR3 is made up of 12 amino acids. V was trimmed by 5 bases and J by 5 bases, leaving 9 bases between them. From germline, CDR1 is MNHEY and CDR2 SVGEGT. This chain's CDR3 is CASSPFGTEAFF. CDR3 sequence (DNA): TGTGCCAGCAGTCCCTTTGGGACTGAAGCTTTCTTT.

The table lists this clonotype with many counts. The rearrangement uses TRBV5-1 and TRBJ1-1, with D uncertain. Germline-derived CDR1 and CDR2 are SGHRS and YFSETQ. V lost 7 bases and J lost 5, with 21 bases in between. The CDR3 is 15 amino acids. DNA for the CDR3: TGCGCCAGCGGAGTAAAGATGGGAGGGAGTACTGAAGCTTTCTTT. This gives the protein CASGVKMGGSTEAFF.

The CDR3 sequence: CSVTGTGHNQPQHF. The CDR3 DNA reads as TGCAGCGTAACCGGGACAGGGCACAATCAGCCCCAGCATTTT. The gene calls are TRBV29-1 and TRBJ1-5; 9 nucleotides align to TRBD1. The CDR3 is made up of 14 amino acids. Germline V CDR1 and CDR2: SQVTM, ANQGSEA. V lost 6 bases, J lost 3 bases, and 6 bases stayed unmatched.

J is TRBJ1-5 and V is TRBV6-2 or TRBV6-3; TRBD1 aligns across 9 bases. The ends lost 5 bases at V and 6 bases at J; junction bases unmatched: 8. Germline CDR1 reads MNHEY; CDR2 reads SVGEGT. The CDR3 totals 15 residues. CDR3 bases: TGTGCCAGCAGTGGCCGGGACAGGGATTTTCAGCCCCAGCATTTT. Translation gives CASSGRDRDFQPQHF.

This clonotype was detected many times. The rearrangement links TRBV6-1 to TRBJ1-2, with D tentatively TRBD1 (5 bases). The germline V and J ends were trimmed by 3 bases and 4 bases, with 21 bases remaining between them. Germline loops: CDR1 MNHNS, CDR2 SASEGT. The CDR3 spans 17 residues. The CDR3 coding sequence is TGTGCCAGCAGTGATTCCCTGTACAGGAAAAGGGGCTATGGCTACACCTTC. Its translation: CASSDSLYRKRGYGYTF.

This clonotype appeared many times. The chain couples TRBV12-3 or TRBV12-4 to TRBJ2-2, with D unclear. The CDR3 is 15 amino acids. Trimming removed 2 bases at V and 3 bases at J, with 10 bases between. CDR3 region: CASSLNRLYTGELFF. CDR3 nucleotide sequence: TGTGCCAGCAGTTTAAATCGGCTATACACCGGGGAGCTGTTTTTT.

This clonotype was seen ten or more times. This chain uses TRBV24-1 with TRBJ2-7, with D perhaps TRBD1 (5 bases). V shed 2 bases and J shed 4 bases, with 14 bases lying between them. CDR3 size: 15 residues. Germline V lookup: CDR1 KGHDR, CDR2 SFDVKD. This CDR3 reads CATSDWAGSAYEQYF. Written as DNA, the CDR3 is TGTGCCACCAGTGATTGGGCAGGGTCGGCTTACGAGCAGTACTTC.

The gene calls are TRBV6-1 and TRBJ1-4; TRBD1 matches 7 bases. Trimming cost V 8 bases and J 8 bases; bases outside gene matches: 11. The germline CDR1 and CDR2 sequences are MNHNS and SASEGT. The CDR3 runs 14 residues. DNA of the CDR3: TGTGCCAGCGGAACCAGGGGGACAAGGGAAAAACTGTTTTTT. Translation: CASGTRGTREKLFF.

In this sample, this clonotype turned up a few times. The chain recombines TRBV30 with TRBJ2-1; D possibly corresponds to TRBD1 (6 bases). CDR3 length equals 14 residues. The V gene's germline CDR1 is GTSNPN and CDR2 SVGIG (reference sequence). V shed 2 bases and J shed 2 bases, with 10 bases lying between them. CDR3 DNA sequence: TGTGCCTGGAGTTCAGGGGCCACCTACAATGAGCAGTTCTTC. This sequence encodes CAWSSGATYNEQFF.

This chain joins TRBV6-1 and TRBJ1-3, with unresolved D. V was trimmed by 2 bases and J by 4 bases, leaving 15 bases between them. The length of the CDR3 is 16 residues. Germline V gene sequence: CDR1 MNHNS, CDR2 SASEGT. The CDR3 nucleotides read TGTGCCAGCAGTGAAAATAGGGCGGCAAGGGGAAACACCATATATTTT. Protein: CASSENRAARGNTIYF.

The genes are TRBV19 and TRBJ1-1; D perhaps matches TRBD1 (6 bases). This CDR3 is 16 amino acids long. V was cut by 3 bases and J by 0 bases, with 14 bases left in between. Per germline, CDR1 LNHDA and CDR2 SQIVND (reference sequence). CDR3 region: CASSMEGQIMNTEAFF. The CDR3 DNA reads as TGTGCCAGTAGTATGGAGGGACAAATCATGAACACTGAAGCTTTCTTT. Full variable domain (outside the CDR3, taken from reference TRBV19 and TRBJ1-1): DGGITQSPKYLFRKEGQNVTLSCEQNLNHDAMYWYRQDPGQGLRLIYYSQIVNDFQKGDIAEGYSVSREKKESFPLTVTSAQKNPTAFYLCASSMEGQIMNTEAFFGQGTRLTVV.

This clonotype was counted many times. This sequence joins TRBV11-3 and TRBJ2-5, with 8 nucleotides matching TRBD1. Trimming took 5 bases from V and 1 from J; bases not matched to a gene: 6. Germline assignment: CDR1 SGHNT and CDR2 YENEEA. CDR3 length: 15 residues. CDR3 bases: TGTGCCAGCAGCCGTAGACAGGGGTTCCAAGAGACCCAGTACTTC. As protein: CASSRRQGFQETQYF. The full variable domain, its missing parts supplied by reference TRBV11-3 and TRBJ2-5, is EAGVVQSPRYKIIEKKQPVAFWCNPISGHNTLYWYLQNLGQGPELLIRYENEEAVDDSQLPKDRFSAERLKGVDSTLKIQPAELGDSAVYLCASSRRQGFQETQYFGPGTRLLVL.

The table lists this clonotype with many counts. The chain is built from TRBV11-2 and TRBJ1-2; TRBD1 aligns across 8 bases. In germline, CDR1 is SGHAT, CDR2 FQNNGV. J lost 4 bases, V lost 7 bases, and 14 bases had no gene match. The CDR3 is made up of 16 amino acids. CDR3 bases: TGTGCCAGCAACCTGAACAGGGGGGCGGACTTCTATGGCTACACCTTC. Translation: CASNLNRGADFYGYTF. The complete variable domain, with remaining parts taken from reference TRBV11-2 and TRBJ1-2, reads EAGVAQSPRYKIIEKRQSVAFWCNPISGHATLYWYQQILGQGPKLLIQFQNNGVVDDSQLPKDRFSAERLKGVDSTLKIQPAKLEDSAVYLCASNLNRGADFYGYTFGSGTRLTVV.

The sample holds a few counts of this clonotype. The chain is built from TRBV28 and TRBJ1-1; no clear D. The V end lost 8 bases, the J end lost 1 base, and 11 bases lay between the germline ends. The CDR3 totals 13 residues. Germline V gene data show CDR1 as MDHEN and CDR2 as SYDVKM. DNA of the CDR3: TGTGCCAGCTGGAGTAACTGGAACACTGAAGCTTTCTTT. Translated: CASWSNWNTEAFF.

The chain links TRBV7-3 to TRBJ2-3; D not resolved. CDR1 is SGHTA, CDR2 FQGTGA, per germline. V lost 5 bases and J lost 0, with 15 bases in between. The CDR3 length is 16 residues. CDR3 sequence reads: CASSAGGLLSTDTQYF. The CDR3 DNA follows: TGTGCCAGCAGCGCCGGTGGGTTACTTAGCACAGATACGCAGTATTTT.

The table lists this clonotype with a few counts. This sequence joins TRBV19 and TRBJ1-2; possible D gene TRBD1, 5 bases. Looked up from germline, CDR1 is LNHDA and CDR2 is SQIVND (reference sequence). The CDR3 sequence is 14 residues long. V lost 2 bases to trimming and J lost 3 bases, with 10 bases between them. CDR3 sequence (DNA): TGTGCCAGTAGTATACCAGGGAAATACTATGGCTACACCTTC. This codes for CASSIPGKYYGYTF.

This clonotype was observed many times. The chain's CDR3 is CASSYSHGSLTSTDTQYF. CDR3 nucleotides: TGTGCCAGCAGTTACTCACATGGCAGCCTAACTAGCACAGATACGCAGTATTTT. V gene TRBV6-5 combines with J gene TRBJ2-3, with D uncertain. This CDR3 region has 18 residues. The V and J ends lost 0 bases and 0 bases respectively, with 16 bases between them. CDR1 and CDR2 (germline): MNHEY, SVGAGI.

V and J are TRBV28 and TRBJ2-6; D possibly matches TRBD1 or TRBD2 (5 bases each). Trimming pared 6 bases from V and 4 bases from J, leaving 19 bases between. CDR3 length: 17 residues. Germline V gene lookup returns CDR1 MDHEN and CDR2 SYDVKM. The CDR3 DNA reads TGTGCCAGCAGATCCGGGACCCTCTTAGGGGGGGCCAACGTCCTGACTTTC. This codes for CASRSGTLLGGANVLTF.

The rearrangement joins TRBV2 to TRBJ1-2, with TRBD1 matching over 8 bases. V shed 1 base and J 8 bases; nucleotides not matched to a gene: 3. There are 13 residues in the CDR3. CDR1 is SNHLY, CDR2 FYNNEI, per germline. The CDR3 sequence is CASSEGRGHGYTF. The CDR3 DNA follows: TGTGCCAGCAGTGAAGGCAGGGGGCACGGCTACACCTTC.

The CDR3 here is CASSPRDRGEADTQYF. Written as DNA, the CDR3 is TGTGCCAGCAGCCCCCGGGACAGGGGGGAAGCAGATACGCAGTATTTT. This sequence joins TRBV7-3 and TRBJ2-3, with 11 positions matching TRBD1. Unmatched junction bases numbered 8, after V lost 5 bases and J lost 4 bases. The CDR3 sequence is 16 residues long. Germline values: CDR1 SGHTA, CDR2 FQGTGA. The full variable domain, in which reference TRBV7-3 and TRBJ2-3 provide the parts outside the CDR3, is GAGVSQTPSNKVTEKGKYVELRCDPISGHTALYWYRQSLGQGPEFLIYFQGTGAADDSGLPNDRFFAVRPEGSVSTLKIQRTERGDSAVYLCASSPRDRGEADTQYFGPGTRLTVL.

This clonotype was picked up a small number of times. The chain has TRBV4-1 and TRBJ2-2, with D possibly matching TRBD1 (6 bases). CDR1 is MGHRA and CDR2 is YSYEKL in the germline V gene. V lost 4 bases and J lost 1, with 10 bases in between. The CDR3 totals 15 residues. The CDR3 DNA sequence: TGCGCCAGCAGCCCTCGGGACATGAACACCGGGGAGCTGTTTTTT. Protein: CASSPRDMNTGELFF.

This clonotype was recorded a few times. The chain couples TRBV27 to TRBJ2-1, with TRBD2 matching 9 bases. The CDR3 totals 16 residues. With 6 bases clipped from V and 5 bases from J, the junction kept 11 bases outside the gene matches. Germline loops: CDR1 MNHEY, CDR2 SMNVEV (reference sequence). CDR3 region: CASSPFSGSRDNEQFF. DNA for the CDR3: TGTGCCAGCAGCCCCTTTAGCGGGAGTCGTGACAATGAGCAGTTCTTC.

V usage is TRBV28 and J usage is TRBJ1-6; tentative D call: TRBD1 (5 bases). Germline-derived CDR1 and CDR2 are MDHEN and SYDVKM. V was clipped by 5 bases and J by 6 bases, with 17 bases between them. The CDR3 has 16 amino acids. The CDR3 nucleotides are TGTGCCAGCAGTCAGAGGCGGGGGGATTTTAATTCACCCCTCCACTTT. Translation: CASSQRRGDFNSPLHF.

This clonotype was seen at least ten times. The J gene is TRBJ2-2, the V gene TRBV9, with 7 bases matching TRBD2. V shed 3 bases and J 4 bases; nucleotides not matched to a gene: 9. From germline, CDR1 is SGDLS and CDR2 YYNGEE. The CDR3 length is 16 residues. DNA for the CDR3: TGTGCCAGCAGCGCCGGGCTAGCGGTCCGCACCGGGGAGCTGTTTTTT. This encodes CASSAGLAVRTGELFF.

The rearrangement links TRBV10-1 to TRBJ2-3; no definite D call. With 8 bases removed from V and 4 bases from J, the gap between germline ends came to 1 base. The CDR3 is 9 amino acids. CDR1 WNHNN and CDR2 SYGVQD come from the germline V gene (reference sequence). The CDR3 region is CASSDTQYF. For the CDR3, the DNA is TGCGCCAGCTCAGATACGCAGTATTTT.

This clonotype was seen at least ten times. This chain uses TRBV11-2 with TRBJ2-4; D is undetermined. Between the trimmed V and J ends, which lost 5 bases and 5 bases, there was a span of 10 bases. The CDR3 has 13 residues. Looked up from germline, CDR1 is SGHAT and CDR2 is FQNNGV. CDR3 DNA: TGTGCCAGCAGCGTGGACGTGCAAAACATTCAGTACTTC. This sequence encodes CASSVDVQNIQYF.

This clonotype was seen many times. The gene calls are TRBV7-3 and TRBJ2-2, with a weak D call TRBD2 (6 bases). V was cut by 2 bases and J by 0 bases, with 10 bases left in between. The CDR3 extends over 16 amino acids. Looked up from germline, CDR1 is SGHTA and CDR2 is FQGTGA. As DNA, the CDR3 is TGTGCCAGCAGCTTATTCGGCGGGACGAACACCGGGGAGCTGTTTTTT. This gives the protein CASSLFGGTNTGELFF.

The chain couples TRBV19 to TRBJ1-2; possible D gene TRBD1, 5 bases. The CDR3 is 15 residues long. With 6 bases removed from V and 1 base from J, the gap between germline ends came to 15 bases. Germline CDR1 is LNHDA and CDR2 is SQIVND (reference sequence). The CDR3 spells CASRRTPLVNYGYTF. CDR3 sequence (DNA): TGTGCCAGTAGGAGGACACCTCTTGTTAACTATGGCTACACCTTC.